The source of this T cell receptor (beta chain) is a study of T cells in Graves' hyperthyroidism and ophthalmopathy. V was pared by 0 bases and J by 7 bases, with 13 bases between. CDR1 and CDR2 from the germline V gene are SGHAT and FQNNGV. The CDR3 contains 15 residues. This clonotype showed up many times. RNA transcripts were the template for amplifying TCR beta CDR3 regions. HTBI primers were employed in a first-round RT-PCR of the TCR CDR3. One entry per CDR3 protein results from TCRdb running MiXCR on the multiplex PCR reads. This table holds around 340,000 distinct CDR3 sequences, 15% to 20% found once.

This receptor was obtained from a middle-aged woman with Graves' ophthalmopathy. Sequenced material: blood. The rearrangement links TRBV11-2 to TRBJ1-5; D may be TRBD1 (5 bases). The CDR3 nucleotides read TGTGCCAGCAGCTTAGATAGAGGGTCAGGGCAGCCCCAGCATTTT. It is translated as CASSLDRGSGQPQHF.